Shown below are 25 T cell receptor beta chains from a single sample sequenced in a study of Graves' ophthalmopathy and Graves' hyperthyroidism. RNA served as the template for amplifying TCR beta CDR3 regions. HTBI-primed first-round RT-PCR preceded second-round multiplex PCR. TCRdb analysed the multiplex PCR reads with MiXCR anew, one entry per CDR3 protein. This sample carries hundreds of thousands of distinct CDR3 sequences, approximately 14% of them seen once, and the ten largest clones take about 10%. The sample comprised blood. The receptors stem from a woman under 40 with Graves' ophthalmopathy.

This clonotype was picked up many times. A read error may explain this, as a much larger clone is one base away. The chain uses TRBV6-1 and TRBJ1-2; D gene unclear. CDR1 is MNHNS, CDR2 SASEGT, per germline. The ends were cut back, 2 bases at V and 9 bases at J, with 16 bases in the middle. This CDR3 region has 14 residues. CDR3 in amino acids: CASSEIKVPGSYTF. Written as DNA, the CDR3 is TGTGCCAGCAGTGAAATAAAGGTACCGGGAAGCTACACCTTC.

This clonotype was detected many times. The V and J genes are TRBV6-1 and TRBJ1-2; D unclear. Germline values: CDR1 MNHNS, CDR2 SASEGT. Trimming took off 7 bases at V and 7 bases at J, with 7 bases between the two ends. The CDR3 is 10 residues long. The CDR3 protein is CASIGSGYTF. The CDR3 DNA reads TGTGCCAGCATAGGTTCTGGCTACACCTTC.

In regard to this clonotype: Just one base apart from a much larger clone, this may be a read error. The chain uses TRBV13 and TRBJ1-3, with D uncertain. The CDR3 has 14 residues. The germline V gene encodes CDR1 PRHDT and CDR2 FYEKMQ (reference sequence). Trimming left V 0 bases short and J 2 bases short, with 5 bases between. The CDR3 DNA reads TGTGCCAGCAGCTTAGGGGTGGCTGGAAACACCATATATTTT. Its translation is CASSLGVAGNTIYF.

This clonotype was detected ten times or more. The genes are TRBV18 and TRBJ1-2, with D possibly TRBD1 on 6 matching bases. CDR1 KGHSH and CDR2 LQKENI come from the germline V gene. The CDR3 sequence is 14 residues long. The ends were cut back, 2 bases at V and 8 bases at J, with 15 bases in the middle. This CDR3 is CASSPGGGGSGYTF. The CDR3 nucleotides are TGTGCCAGCTCACCAGGCGGGGGGGGCTCCGGCTACACCTTC.

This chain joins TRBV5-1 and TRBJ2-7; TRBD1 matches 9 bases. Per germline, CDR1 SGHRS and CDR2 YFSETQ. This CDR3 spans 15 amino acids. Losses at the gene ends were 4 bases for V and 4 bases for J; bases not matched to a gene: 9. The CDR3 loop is CASSRAGTGMYEQYF. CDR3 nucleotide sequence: TGCGCCAGCAGCCGGGCAGGGACAGGGATGTACGAGCAGTACTTC.

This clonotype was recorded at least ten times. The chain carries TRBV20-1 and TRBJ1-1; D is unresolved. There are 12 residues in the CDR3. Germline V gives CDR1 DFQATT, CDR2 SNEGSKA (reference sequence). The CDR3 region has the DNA TGCAGCGCCTTAGTGGAGAACACTGAAGCTTTCTTT. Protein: CSALVENTEAFF.

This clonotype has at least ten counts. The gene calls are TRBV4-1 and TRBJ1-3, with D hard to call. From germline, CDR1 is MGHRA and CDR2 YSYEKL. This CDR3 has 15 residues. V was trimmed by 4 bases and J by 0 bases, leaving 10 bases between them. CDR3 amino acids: CASSRIGLSGNTIYF. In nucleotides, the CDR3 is TGCGCCAGCAGCCGGATCGGGCTCTCTGGAAACACCATATATTTT.

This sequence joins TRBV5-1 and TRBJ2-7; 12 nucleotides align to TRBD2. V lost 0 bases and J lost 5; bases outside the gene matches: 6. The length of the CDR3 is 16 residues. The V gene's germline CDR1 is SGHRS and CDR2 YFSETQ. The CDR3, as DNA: TGCGCCAGCAGCTTGGGTACTAGCGGGAGGACGAACGAGCAGTACTTC. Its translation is CASSLGTSGRTNEQYF.

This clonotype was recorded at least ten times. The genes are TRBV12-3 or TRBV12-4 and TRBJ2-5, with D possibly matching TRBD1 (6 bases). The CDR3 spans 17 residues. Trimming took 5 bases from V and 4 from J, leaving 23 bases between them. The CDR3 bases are TGTGCCAGCAGTCCGTCCAGGGACACTCCTCAGCGAGAGACCCAGTACTTC. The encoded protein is CASSPSRDTPQRETQYF.

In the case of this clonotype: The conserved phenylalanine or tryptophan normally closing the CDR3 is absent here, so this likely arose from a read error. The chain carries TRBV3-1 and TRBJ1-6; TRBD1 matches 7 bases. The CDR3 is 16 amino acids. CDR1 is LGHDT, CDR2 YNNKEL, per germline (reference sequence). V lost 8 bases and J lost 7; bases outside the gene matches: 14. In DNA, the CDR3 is TGTGCCAGCGCTCAAGGGGGGCAGGGGGGAAATTCACCCCTCCACTCT. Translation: CASAQGGQGGNSPLHS.

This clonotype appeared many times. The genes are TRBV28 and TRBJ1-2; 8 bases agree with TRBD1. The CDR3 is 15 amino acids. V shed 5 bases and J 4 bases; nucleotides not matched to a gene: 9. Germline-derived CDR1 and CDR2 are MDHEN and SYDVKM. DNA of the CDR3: TGTGCCAGCAGTCCCCGGACAGGGACAGTCTATGGCTACACCTTC. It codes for CASSPRTGTVYGYTF.

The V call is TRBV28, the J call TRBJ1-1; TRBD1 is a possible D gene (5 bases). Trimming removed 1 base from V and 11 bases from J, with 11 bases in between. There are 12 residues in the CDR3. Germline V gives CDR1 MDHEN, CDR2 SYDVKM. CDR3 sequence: CASSLYQGTAFF. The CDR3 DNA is TGTGCCAGCAGTTTATATCAGGGAACGGCTTTCTTT.

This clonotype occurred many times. CDR3 loop: CASKQGSSDTGELFF. In nucleotides, the CDR3 is TGTGCCAGCAAACAGGGGTCCTCGGACACCGGGGAGCTGTTTTTT. The V and J genes are TRBV2 and TRBJ2-2, with 7 bases matching TRBD1. The germline CDR1 and CDR2 sequences are SNHLY and FYNNEI. The trim removed 7 bases at V and 3 bases at J, leaving 8 bases unmatched. The length of the CDR3 is 15 residues.

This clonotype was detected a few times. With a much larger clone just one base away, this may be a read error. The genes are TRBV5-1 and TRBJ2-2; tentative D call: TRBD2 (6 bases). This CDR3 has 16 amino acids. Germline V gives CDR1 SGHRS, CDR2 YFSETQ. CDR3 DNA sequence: TGCGCCAGCAGCCCTCTCCTAGCGATATCGAACGGGGAGCTGTTGTTT. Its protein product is CASSPLLAISNGELLF.

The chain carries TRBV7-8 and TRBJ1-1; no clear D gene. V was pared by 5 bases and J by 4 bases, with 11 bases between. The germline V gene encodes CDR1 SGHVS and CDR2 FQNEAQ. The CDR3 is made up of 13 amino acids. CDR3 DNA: TGTGCCAGCAGCGGTTCTAGGGTCACTGAAGCTTTCTTT. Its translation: CASSGSRVTEAFF.

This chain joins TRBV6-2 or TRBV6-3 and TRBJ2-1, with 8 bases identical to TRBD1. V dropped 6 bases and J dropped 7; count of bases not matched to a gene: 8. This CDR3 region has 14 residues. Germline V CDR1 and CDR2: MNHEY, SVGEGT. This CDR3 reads CASRLTGAGNEQFF. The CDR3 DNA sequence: TGTGCCAGCAGGCTGACAGGGGCGGGAAATGAGCAGTTCTTC.

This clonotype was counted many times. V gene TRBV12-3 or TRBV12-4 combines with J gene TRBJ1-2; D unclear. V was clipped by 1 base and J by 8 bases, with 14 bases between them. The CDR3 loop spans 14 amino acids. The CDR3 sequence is CASSLEAGRPGYTF. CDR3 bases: TGTGCCAGCAGTTTAGAGGCGGGGAGGCCCGGCTACACCTTC.

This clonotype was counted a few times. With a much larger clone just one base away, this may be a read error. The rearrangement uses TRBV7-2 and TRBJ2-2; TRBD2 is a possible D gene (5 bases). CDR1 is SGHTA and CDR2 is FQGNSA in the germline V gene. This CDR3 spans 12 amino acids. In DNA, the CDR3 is TGTGCCAGCAGCTCCTTCCCCGGGGAGCTGTGTTTT. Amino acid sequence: CASSSFPGELCF.

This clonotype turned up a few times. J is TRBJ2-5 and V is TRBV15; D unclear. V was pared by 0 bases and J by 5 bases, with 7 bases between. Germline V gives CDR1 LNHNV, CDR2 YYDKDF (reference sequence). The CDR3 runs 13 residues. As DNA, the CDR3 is TGTGCCACCAGCAGAGATCTACGGGAGACCCAGTACTTC. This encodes CATSRDLRETQYF.

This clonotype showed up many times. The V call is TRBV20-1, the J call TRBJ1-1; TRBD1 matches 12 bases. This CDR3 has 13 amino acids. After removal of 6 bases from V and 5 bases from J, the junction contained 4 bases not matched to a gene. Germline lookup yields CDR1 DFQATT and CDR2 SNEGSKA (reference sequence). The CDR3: CSAGTGGITEAFF. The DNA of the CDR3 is TGCAGTGCGGGGACAGGGGGCATTACTGAAGCTTTCTTT.

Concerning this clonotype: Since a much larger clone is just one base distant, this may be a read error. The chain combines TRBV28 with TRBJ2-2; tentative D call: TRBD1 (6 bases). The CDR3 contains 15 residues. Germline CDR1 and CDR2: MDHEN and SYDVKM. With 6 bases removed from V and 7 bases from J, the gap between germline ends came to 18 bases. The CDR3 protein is CASRGSRGVLGELFF. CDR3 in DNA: TGTGCCAGCAGGGGAAGCAGGGGTGTCCTCGGGGAGCTGTTTTTT.

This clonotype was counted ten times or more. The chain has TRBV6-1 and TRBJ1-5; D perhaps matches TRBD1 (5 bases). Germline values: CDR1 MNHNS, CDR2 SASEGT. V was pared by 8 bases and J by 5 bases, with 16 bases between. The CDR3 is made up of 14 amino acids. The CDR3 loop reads CASRPGSDYQPQHF. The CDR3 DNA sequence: TGTGCCAGCCGACCAGGGAGTGACTATCAGCCCCAGCATTTT.

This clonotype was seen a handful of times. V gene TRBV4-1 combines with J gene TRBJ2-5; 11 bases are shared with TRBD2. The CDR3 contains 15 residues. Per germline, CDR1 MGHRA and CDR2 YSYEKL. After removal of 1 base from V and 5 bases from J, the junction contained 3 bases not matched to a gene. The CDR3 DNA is TGCGCCAGCAGCCAAGTGGTAGCGGGAGGGGAGACCCAGTACTTC. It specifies CASSQVVAGGETQYF.

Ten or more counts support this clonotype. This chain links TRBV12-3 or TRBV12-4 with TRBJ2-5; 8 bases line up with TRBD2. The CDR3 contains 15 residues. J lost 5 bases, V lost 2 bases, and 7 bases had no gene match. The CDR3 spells CASSLKRGTLETQYF. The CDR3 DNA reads TGTGCCAGCAGTTTAAAGCGGGGGACCCTCGAGACCCAGTACTTC.

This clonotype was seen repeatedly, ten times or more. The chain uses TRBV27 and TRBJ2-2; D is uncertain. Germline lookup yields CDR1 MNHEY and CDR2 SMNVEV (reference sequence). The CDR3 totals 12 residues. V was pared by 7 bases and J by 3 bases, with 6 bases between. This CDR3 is CASTSDTGELFF. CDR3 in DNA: TGTGCCAGCACTTCGGACACCGGGGAGCTGTTTTTT.